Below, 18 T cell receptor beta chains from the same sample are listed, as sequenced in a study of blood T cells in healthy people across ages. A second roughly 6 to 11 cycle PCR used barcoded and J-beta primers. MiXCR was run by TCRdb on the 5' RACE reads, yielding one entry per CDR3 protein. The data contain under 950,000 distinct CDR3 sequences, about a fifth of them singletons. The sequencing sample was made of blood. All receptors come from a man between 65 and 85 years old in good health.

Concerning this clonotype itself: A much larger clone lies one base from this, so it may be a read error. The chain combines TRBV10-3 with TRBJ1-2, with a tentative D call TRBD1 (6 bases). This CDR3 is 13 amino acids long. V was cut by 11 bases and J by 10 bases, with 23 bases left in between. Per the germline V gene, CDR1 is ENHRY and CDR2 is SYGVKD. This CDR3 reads CAVTNRDIKDYTF. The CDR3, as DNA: TGTGCCGTCACGAACCGGGACATAAAAGACTACACCTTC.

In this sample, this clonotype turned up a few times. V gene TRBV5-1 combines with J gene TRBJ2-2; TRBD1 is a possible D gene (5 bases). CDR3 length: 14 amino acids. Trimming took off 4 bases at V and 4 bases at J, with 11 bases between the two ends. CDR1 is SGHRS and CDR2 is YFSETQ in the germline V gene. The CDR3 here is CASSVTQGTGELFF. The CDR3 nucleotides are TGCGCCAGCAGCGTAACCCAGGGCACCGGGGAGCTGTTTTTT.

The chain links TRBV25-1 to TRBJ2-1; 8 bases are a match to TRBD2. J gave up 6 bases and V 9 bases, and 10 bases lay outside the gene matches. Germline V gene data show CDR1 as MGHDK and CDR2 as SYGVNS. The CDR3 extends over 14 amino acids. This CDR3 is CASGGTGGTNEQFF. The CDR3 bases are TGTGCCAGTGGGGGAACGGGGGGGACCAATGAGCAGTTCTTC.

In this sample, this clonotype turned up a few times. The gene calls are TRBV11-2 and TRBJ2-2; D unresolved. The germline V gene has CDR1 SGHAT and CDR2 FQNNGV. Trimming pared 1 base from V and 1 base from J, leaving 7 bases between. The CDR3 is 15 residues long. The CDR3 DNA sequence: TGTGCCAGCAGCTTAGTTAGCTTGAACACCGGGGAGCTGTTTTTT. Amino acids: CASSLVSLNTGELFF.

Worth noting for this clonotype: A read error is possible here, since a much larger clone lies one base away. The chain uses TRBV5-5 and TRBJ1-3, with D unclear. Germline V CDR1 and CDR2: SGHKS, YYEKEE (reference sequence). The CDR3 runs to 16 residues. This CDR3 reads CVSSLTRASSGNTIYF. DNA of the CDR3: TGTGTCAGCAGCCTGACCCGGGCCTCCTCTGGAAACACCATATATTTT. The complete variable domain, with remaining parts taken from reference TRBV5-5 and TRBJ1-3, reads DAGVTQSPTHLIKTRGQQVTLRCSPISGHKSVSWYQQVLGQGPQFIFQYYEKEERGRGNFPDRFSARQFPNYSSELNVNALLLGDSALYLCVSSLTRASSGNTIYFGEGSWLTVV.

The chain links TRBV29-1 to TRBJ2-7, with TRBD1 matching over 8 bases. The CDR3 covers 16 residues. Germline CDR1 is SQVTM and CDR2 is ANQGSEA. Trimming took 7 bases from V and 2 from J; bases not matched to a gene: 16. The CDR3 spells CSAAGSQGAFPYEQYF. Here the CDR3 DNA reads TGCAGCGCTGCGGGGAGTCAGGGGGCCTTCCCCTACGAGCAGTACTTC.

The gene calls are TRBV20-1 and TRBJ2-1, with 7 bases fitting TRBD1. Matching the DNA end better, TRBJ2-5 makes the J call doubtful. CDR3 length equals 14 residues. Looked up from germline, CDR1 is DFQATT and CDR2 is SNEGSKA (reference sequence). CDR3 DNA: TGCAGTGCTAGACCCTGGACAGGTCCAGAGACCCAGTACTTC. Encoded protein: CSARPWTGPETQYF.

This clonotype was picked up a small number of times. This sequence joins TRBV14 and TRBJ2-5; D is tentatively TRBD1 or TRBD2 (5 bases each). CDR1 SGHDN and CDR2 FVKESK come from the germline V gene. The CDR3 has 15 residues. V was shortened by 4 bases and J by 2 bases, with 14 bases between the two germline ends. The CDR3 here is CASSPRGWTQETQYF. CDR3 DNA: TGTGCCAGCAGCCCGAGGGGATGGACACAAGAGACCCAGTACTTC.

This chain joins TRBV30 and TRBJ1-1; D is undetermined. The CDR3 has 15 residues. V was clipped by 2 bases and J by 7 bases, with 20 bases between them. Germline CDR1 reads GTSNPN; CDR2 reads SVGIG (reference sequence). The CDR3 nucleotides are TGTGCCTGGAGTTTAAACCTCTTGACGATAGTTGAAGCTTTCTTT. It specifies CAWSLNLLTIVEAFF.

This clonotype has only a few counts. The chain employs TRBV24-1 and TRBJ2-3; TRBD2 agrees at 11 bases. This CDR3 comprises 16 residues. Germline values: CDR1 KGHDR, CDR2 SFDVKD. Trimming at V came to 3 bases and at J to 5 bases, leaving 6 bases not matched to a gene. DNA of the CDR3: TGTGCCACCAGTGATCAACTAGCGGGGGAGGAAGATACGCAGTATTTT. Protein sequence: CATSDQLAGEEDTQYF.

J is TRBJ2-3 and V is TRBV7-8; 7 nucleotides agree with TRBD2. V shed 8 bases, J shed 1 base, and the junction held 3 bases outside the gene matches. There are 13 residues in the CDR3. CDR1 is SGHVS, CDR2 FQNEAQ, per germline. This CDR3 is CASLGRGTDTQYF. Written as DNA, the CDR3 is TGTGCCAGCCTTGGGAGGGGCACAGATACGCAGTATTTT.

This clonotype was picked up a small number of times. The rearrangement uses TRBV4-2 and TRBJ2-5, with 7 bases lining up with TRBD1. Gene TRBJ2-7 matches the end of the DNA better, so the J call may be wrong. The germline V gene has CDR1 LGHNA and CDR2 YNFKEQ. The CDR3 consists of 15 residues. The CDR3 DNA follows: TGTGCCAGCAGCCAAGATTATACAGGGGTAAACGAGCAGTACTTC. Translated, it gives CASSQDYTGVNEQYF.

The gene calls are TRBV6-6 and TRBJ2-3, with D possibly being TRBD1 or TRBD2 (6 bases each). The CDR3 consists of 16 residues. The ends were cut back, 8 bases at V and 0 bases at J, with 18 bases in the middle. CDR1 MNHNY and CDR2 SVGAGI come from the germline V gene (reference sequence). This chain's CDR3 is CASAIGGGTSTDTQYF. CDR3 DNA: TGTGCCAGCGCCATCGGGGGCGGAACCAGCACAGATACGCAGTATTTT.

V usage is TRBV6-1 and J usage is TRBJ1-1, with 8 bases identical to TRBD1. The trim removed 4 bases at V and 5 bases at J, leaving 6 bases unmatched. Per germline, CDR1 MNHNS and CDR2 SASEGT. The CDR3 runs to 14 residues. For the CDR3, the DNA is TGTGCCAGCAGTGCCGGACAGGGATGGACTGAAGCTTTCTTT. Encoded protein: CASSAGQGWTEAFF.

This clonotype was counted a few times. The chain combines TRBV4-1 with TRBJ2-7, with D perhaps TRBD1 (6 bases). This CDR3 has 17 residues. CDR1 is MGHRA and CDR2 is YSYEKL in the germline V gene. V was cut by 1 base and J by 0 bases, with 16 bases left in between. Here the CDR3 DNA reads TGCGCCAGCAGCCAAGGAGATTTCAAGGACAGCTCCTACGAGCAGTACTTC. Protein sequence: CASSQGDFKDSSYEQYF.

CDR3 sequence: CSVEMAVFTYNEQFF. CDR3 sequence (DNA): TGCAGCGTGGAGATGGCGGTCTTTACCTACAATGAGCAGTTCTTC. The V gene is TRBV29-1, the J gene TRBJ2-5, with no clear D. The J call is in doubt because the DNA end fits TRBJ2-1 better. This CDR3 comprises 15 residues. From germline, CDR1 is SQVTM and CDR2 ANQGSEA.

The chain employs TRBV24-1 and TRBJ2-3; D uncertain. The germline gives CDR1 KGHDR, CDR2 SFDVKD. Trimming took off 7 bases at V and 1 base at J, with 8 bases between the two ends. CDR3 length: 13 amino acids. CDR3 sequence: CATRSTGTDTQYF. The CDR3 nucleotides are TGTGCCACCAGATCAACAGGCACAGATACGCAGTATTTT.

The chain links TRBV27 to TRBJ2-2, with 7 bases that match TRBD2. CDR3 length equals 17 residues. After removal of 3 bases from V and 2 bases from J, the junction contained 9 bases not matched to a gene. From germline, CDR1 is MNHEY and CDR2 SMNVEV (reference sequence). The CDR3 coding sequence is TGTGCCAGCAGTTTGTTAGGCGGGGGAAAAAACACCGGGGAGCTGTTTTTT. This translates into CASSLLGGGKNTGELFF.